Each of the 2 T cell receptor beta chains below was sequenced from the same sample in a study of T-cell reconstitution after alpha-beta-depleted transplantation in children. Library preparation (for TCRbeta) was performed with unique molecular identifiers. TCRdb re-analysed the PCR reads in MiXCR, keeping a single row per CDR3 protein. This table has about 100,000 distinct CDR3 sequences, over 6% appearing once. Sequenced material: PBMCs, taken before TCRalphabeta/CD19-depleted stem cell transplant. These receptors were collected from a boy younger than 10 with acute lymphoblastic leukemia, due to receive a stem cell transplant.

This clonotype came up many times. The CDR3 DNA reads as TGTGCCAGCAGTGTCGGCTCTTCACCCCTCCACTTT. Translating it yields CASSVGSSPLHF. V usage is TRBV2 and J usage is TRBJ1-6; D unresolved. CDR3 length: 12 residues. Between the trimmed V and J ends, which lost 4 bases and 9 bases, there was a span of 7 bases. CDR1 and CDR2 from the germline V gene are SNHLY and FYNNEI.

Sample share makes this clonotype medium-sized (0.01 to 0.1%). This sequence joins TRBV3-1 and TRBJ2-2; TRBD1 aligns across 8 bases. CDR3 length equals 16 residues. Germline V gene sequence: CDR1 LGHDT, CDR2 YNNKEL (reference sequence). V dropped 3 bases and J dropped 6; count of bases not matched to a gene: 9. The CDR3 region has the DNA TGTGCCAGCAGCCAGGATTGGACAGGGAATTCCGGGGAGCTGTTTTTT. This encodes CASSQDWTGNSGELFF.